A single sample gave rise to the 20 T cell receptor beta chains below, sequenced in a study of neoadjuvant nivolumab and ipilimumab in lung cancer. Method: immunoSEQ multiplex PCR; TCRdb's copy keeps in-frame clones and lacks some. The repertoire holds roughly 4,000 clones, 81% seen once, with 5.2% in the top ten. This material consisted of normal lung tissue adjacent to the tumor, taken after neoadjuvant nivolumab, alone or with ipilimumab, at or shortly before surgery. These receptors came from an adult with non-small cell lung cancer. Some clones in this sample may be carry-over from other donors' samples.

This chain connects TRBV9 to TRBJ2-2, with 11 nucleotides matching TRBD2. V was pared by 4 bases and J by 4 bases, with 9 bases of the junction left unmatched. There are 17 residues in the CDR3. In germline, CDR1 is SGDLS, CDR2 YYNGEE. CDR3: CASSPYASGGSTGELFF. The CDR3 coding sequence is TGTGCCAGCAGCCCTTATGCTAGCGGGGGGAGCACCGGGGAGCTGTTTTTT.

This clone has just a few counts. The chain carries TRBV6-4 and TRBJ1-6, with 9 bases matching TRBD1. The CDR3 has 14 amino acids. Germline V CDR1 and CDR2: MRHNA, SNTAGT. V dropped 6 bases and J dropped 9; count of bases not matched to a gene: 6. CDR3 sequence reads: CASSPGTGSSPLHF. The DNA of the CDR3 is TGTGCCAGCAGCCCCGGGACAGGGAGTTCACCCCTCCACTTT.

The rearrangement uses TRBV27 and TRBJ2-3, with a tentative D call TRBD2 (5 bases). Deletions cut 2 bases from V and 3 bases from J, with 12 bases between. In germline, CDR1 is MNHEY, CDR2 SMNVEV (reference sequence). This CDR3 is built from 15 residues. The CDR3 protein is CASSLDSGMTDTQYF. The DNA of the CDR3 is TGTGCCAGCAGTTTAGATTCGGGGATGACAGATACGCAGTATTTT.

This clone was observed a handful of times. The rearrangement links TRBV7-6 to TRBJ2-1; 7 bases fit TRBD1. The J segment lost 7 bases and the V segment lost 5 bases, leaving 5 bases of the junction unmatched. The CDR3 has 13 residues. Germline V gene data show CDR1 as SGHVS and CDR2 as FNYEAQ. The CDR3 bases are TGTGCCAGCAGCCACGAGACAGGGAATGAGCAGTTCTTC. Amino acids: CASSHETGNEQFF.

The chain recombines TRBV15 with TRBJ2-7; possible D gene TRBD1, 6 bases. Germline CDR1 LNHNV, CDR2 YYDKDF (reference sequence). V lost 2 bases, J lost 2 bases, and 10 bases lay in between. The CDR3 totals 14 residues. The CDR3 DNA sequence: TGTGCCACCAGCAGATGGGACAACACCTACGAGCAGTACTTC. Protein sequence: CATSRWDNTYEQYF.

The chain is built from TRBV12-2 and TRBJ1-2. TRBV12-2 is a documented pseudogene. This CDR3 spans 15 amino acids. CDR3 sequence: CASRLFDSKSGGYTF. In nucleotides, the CDR3 is TGTGCAAGTCGCTTATTTGACTCGAAGTCGGGTGGCTACACCTTC.

This sequence joins TRBV11-3 and TRBJ2-1; 8 bases match TRBD1. The ends lost 5 bases at V and 7 bases at J; junction bases unmatched: 10. The CDR3 has 15 amino acids. Germline V gene lookup returns CDR1 SGHNT and CDR2 YENEEA. The CDR3 here is CASSPYGQGANEQFF. Written as DNA, the CDR3 is TGTGCCAGCAGCCCTTACGGGCAGGGGGCTAATGAGCAGTTCTTC.

The J gene is TRBJ2-5, the V gene TRBV5-4; 9 bases are a match to TRBD1. J gave up 2 bases and V 4 bases, and 6 bases lay outside the gene matches. CDR1 SGHNT and CDR2 YYREEE come from the germline V gene (reference sequence). The CDR3 extends over 15 amino acids. The CDR3 DNA reads as TGTGCCAGCAGCACTGACAGGGGGAATCAAGAGACCCAGTACTTC. Translating it yields CASSTDRGNQETQYF. Filled out from reference TRBV5-4 and TRBJ2-5, the complete variable domain reads ETGVTQSPTHLIKTRGQQVTLRCSSQSGHNTVSWYQQALGQGPQFIFQYYREEENGRGNFPPRFSGLQFPNYSSELNVNALELDDSALYLCASSTDRGNQETQYFGPGTRLLVL.

V and J are TRBV5-8 and TRBJ2-2; D is possibly TRBD1 or TRBD2 (5 bases each). V lost 4 bases and J 0 bases, leaving 16 bases between the germline ends. Germline V gene data show CDR1 as SGHTS and CDR2 as YDEGEE. The CDR3 runs 17 residues. The CDR3 loop is CASSGTPSFANTGELFF. DNA of the CDR3: TGTGCCAGCAGCGGGACCCCGAGTTTCGCGAACACCGGGGAGCTGTTTTTT.

This clone was observed a handful of times. V usage is TRBV6-5 and J usage is TRBJ2-1, with D unresolved. Germline-derived CDR1 and CDR2 are MNHEY and SVGAGI. The ends were cut back, 6 bases at V and 4 bases at J, with 13 bases in the middle. CDR3 size: 14 residues. The CDR3: CASRPRSGYNEQFF. The CDR3, as DNA: TGTGCCAGCAGACCAAGGTCTGGTTACAATGAGCAGTTCTTC.

This clone has more than one count but fewer than ten. V is TRBV7-2 and J is TRBJ1-1; D remains unclear. V was clipped by 5 bases and J by 0 bases, with 7 bases between them. Germline V gene lookup returns CDR1 SGHTA and CDR2 FQGNSA. The CDR3 is 13 amino acids. The CDR3, as DNA: TGTGCCAGCAGCGTCACCTTGAACACTGAAGCTTTCTTT. Encoded protein: CASSVTLNTEAFF.

The sample holds one count of this clone. V and J are TRBV2 and TRBJ2-5; no clear D gene. This CDR3 spans 15 amino acids. V was trimmed by 4 bases and J by 2 bases, leaving 14 bases between them. Per germline, CDR1 SNHLY and CDR2 FYNNEI. CDR3 region: CASSGPGIRQETQYF. Written as DNA, the CDR3 is TGTGCCAGCAGTGGACCTGGGATCCGTCAAGAGACCCAGTACTTC. The full variable domain, with the rest looked up from reference TRBV2 and TRBJ2-5, is EPEVTQTPSHQVTQMGQEVILRCVPISNHLYFYWYRQILGQKVEFLVSFYNNEISEKSEIFDDQFSVERPDGSNFTLKIRSTKLEDSAMYFCASSGPGIRQETQYFGPGTRLLVL.

CDR3: CSVEGLAGGLYEQFF. The CDR3 nucleotides are TGCAGCGTTGAAGGACTAGCGGGGGGGTTATATGAGCAGTTCTTC. The J gene is TRBJ2-1, the V gene TRBV29-1, with 14 positions matching TRBD2. Trimming at V came to 1 base and at J to 8 bases, leaving 4 bases not matched to a gene. This CDR3 contains 15 residues. Germline-derived CDR1 and CDR2 are SQVTM and ANQGSEA.

The chain combines TRBV6-5 with TRBJ2-7; D gene uncertain. The CDR3 extends over 15 amino acids. Trimming pared 5 bases from V and 2 bases from J, leaving 16 bases between. The V gene's germline CDR1 is MNHEY and CDR2 SVGAGI. The CDR3 DNA reads as TGTGCCAGCAGTAGGCGCCTAAGTGGAACCTACGAGCAGTACTTC. Translation: CASSRRLSGTYEQYF.

The chain combines TRBV5-5 with TRBJ2-1, with D perhaps matching TRBD1 or TRBD2 (5 bases each). Germline V gene lookup returns CDR1 SGHKS and CDR2 YYEKEE (reference sequence). Trimming removed 4 bases from V and 9 bases from J, with 11 bases in between. The CDR3 loop spans 12 amino acids. CDR3 protein: CASSQGRPEQFF. CDR3 nucleotides: TGTGCCAGCAGCCAGGGACGTCCTGAGCAGTTCTTC.

The rearrangement uses TRBV6-1 and TRBJ1-3, with D unresolved. The CDR3 is 14 residues long. Germline V CDR1 and CDR2: MNHNS, SASEGT. V lost 4 bases, J lost 1 base, and 8 bases lay in between. The CDR3 here is CASSGMGSGNTIYF. DNA of the CDR3: TGTGCCAGCAGTGGTATGGGTTCTGGAAACACCATATATTTT.

This clone was counted a few times. The chain uses TRBV6-5 and TRBJ2-3, with 7 positions matching TRBD1. The germline gives CDR1 MNHEY, CDR2 SVGAGI. CDR3 length: 15 residues. The trim removed 2 bases at V and 3 bases at J, leaving 5 bases unmatched. The CDR3, as DNA: TGTGCCAGCAGTTACCAGGGACAGTCGACAGATACGCAGTATTTT. Translated, it gives CASSYQGQSTDTQYF.

The chain links TRBV5-4 to TRBJ1-4; the D gene is possibly TRBD1 (5 bases). Trimming cost V 0 bases and J 3 bases, with 9 bases left between them. This CDR3 is built from 15 residues. Germline CDR1 and CDR2: SGHNT and YYREEE (reference sequence). The CDR3 spells CASSLAGGANEKLFF. The CDR3 coding sequence is TGTGCCAGCAGCTTGGCCGGGGGGGCTAATGAAAAACTGTTTTTT.

Notes on this clone: The sample has other DNA sequences that encode this CDR3 too. The chain carries TRBV4-3 and TRBJ1-3; perhaps TRBD1 as D (5 bases). Trimming left V 0 bases short and J 2 bases short, with 8 bases between. CDR1 LGHNA and CDR2 YSLEER come from the germline V gene. This CDR3 contains 15 residues. The CDR3 loop is CASSQDQGAGNTIYF. The CDR3 DNA follows: TGCGCCAGCAGCCAAGACCAGGGCGCTGGAAACACCATATATTTT.

The chain uses TRBV5-1 and TRBJ2-2; D call uncertain. This CDR3 is 14 amino acids long. V dropped 0 bases and J dropped 4 bases, with 7 bases sitting between them. CDR1 is SGHRS, CDR2 YFSETQ, per germline. The CDR3 protein is CASSLGSSTGELFF. The CDR3 nucleotides read TGCGCCAGCAGCTTGGGCTCCTCCACCGGGGAGCTGTTTTTT.